This entry is about one T cell receptor (beta chain). The data belong to a study of sequential checkpoint blockade in melanoma. On the study more broadly: Patients were randomized 1:1 to nivolumab-then-ipilimumab or ipilimumab-then-nivolumab first-line. DNA from 91 pretreatment tumor samples underwent TCRβ immunosequencing. After nivolumab or ipilimumab alone, approximately 22 patients had week-13 rebiopsies.

The CDR3 is made up of 12 amino acids. The germline gives CDR1 SGHDN, CDR2 FVKESK. V was shortened by 6 bases and J by 0 bases, with 3 bases between the two germline ends. Produced via immunoSEQ multiplex PCR; TCRdb's table is partial and in-frame only. The repertoire holds fewer than 6,000 clones, with about 25% as singletons. Indicated treatment: randomized to nivolumab then ipilimumab (arm A) or the reverse (arm B). The chain joins TRBV14 to TRBJ1-3; no firm D call. Sequencing was performed on tumor tissue (inferred from file names), taken from a patient given nivolumab and ipilimumab in sequence. This clonotype was obtained from a human donor with melanoma. The DNA for the CDR3 is TGTGCCAGCAGGTTCTCTGGAAACACCATATATTTT. Translated: CASRFSGNTIYF. The full variable domain, in which reference TRBV14 and TRBJ1-3 provide the parts outside the CDR3, is EAGVTQFPSHSVIEKGQTVTLRCDPISGHDNLYWYRRVMGKEIKFLLHFVKESKQDESGMPNNRFLAERTGGTYSTLKVQPAELEDSGVYFCASRFSGNTIYFGEGSWLTVV.